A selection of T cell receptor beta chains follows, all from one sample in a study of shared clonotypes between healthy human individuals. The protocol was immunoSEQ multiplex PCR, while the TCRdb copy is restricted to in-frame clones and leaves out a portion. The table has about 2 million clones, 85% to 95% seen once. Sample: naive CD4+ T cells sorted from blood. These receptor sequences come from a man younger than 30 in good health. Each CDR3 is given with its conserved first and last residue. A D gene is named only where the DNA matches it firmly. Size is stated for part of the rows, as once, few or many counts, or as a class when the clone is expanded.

DNA: TGTGCCAGCAGGGGACAGGGGTTTAATTCACCCCTCCACTTT
CDR3: CASRGQGFNSPLHF
D: TRBD1
V: TRBV28
size: .
J: TRBJ1-6

DNA: TGTGCCAGCTCACAAGGGACCCAAGGTGAAGCTTTCTTT
CDR3: CASSQGTQGEAFF
D: .
V: TRBV18
size: .
J: TRBJ1-1

DNA: TGTGCCAGCAGCCTAGCGGGAGTGAGCACCGGGGAGCTGTTTTTT
CDR3: CASSLAGVSTGELFF
D: TRBD2
V: TRBV5-8
size: .
J: TRBJ2-2

DNA: TGTGCCAGCTCACCAGTGGCAGGACTGAACACTGAAGCTTTCTTT
CDR3: CASSPVAGLNTEAFF
D: .
V: TRBV18
size: .
J: TRBJ1-1

DNA: TGTGCCAGCAGAGCGGGAGGGCCGACCTACGAGCAGTACTTC
CDR3: CASRAGGPTYEQYF
D: TRBD2
V: TRBV6-5
size: .
J: TRBJ2-7

DNA: TGCGCCAGCACCCAGACAGGAGGCGCAGAAAAACTGTTTTTT
CDR3: CASTQTGGAEKLFF
D: .
V: TRBV4-3
size: .
J: TRBJ1-4

DNA: TGCAGTGCTCTGGGGACTAGCGAGCAGTTCTTC
CDR3: CSALGTSEQFF
D: TRBD2
V: TRBV20-1
size: .
J: TRBJ2-1

DNA: TGTGCCAGTATGGGCAAACCAGTTGCAGGTCACGACTACAATGAGCAGTTCTTC
CDR3: CASMGKPVAGHDYNEQFF
D: .
V: TRBV19
size: .
J: TRBJ2-1

DNA: TGTGCCTGGGAAGGAGGGGGCGGACAGCCCCAGCATTTT
CDR3: CAWEGGGGQPQHF
D: TRBD1
V: TRBV30
size: .
J: TRBJ1-5

DNA: TGCAGCGTCCTACAGGGAGAGGTCGGGTACTTC
CDR3: CSVLQGEVGYF
D: .
V: TRBV29-1
size: once
J: TRBJ2-4

DNA: TGCGCCAGCAGCTTGGCGGATTCAGCTGGGGCCAACGTCCTGACTTTC
CDR3: CASSLADSAGANVLTF
D: .
V: TRBV5-1
size: once
J: TRBJ2-6

DNA: TGTGCTAGTGGTTCCAGAACGACTAGCGGAAGCTCCTACAATGAGCAGTTCTTC
CDR3: CASGSRTTSGSSYNEQFF
D: TRBD2
V: TRBV12-5
size: .
J: TRBJ2-1

DNA: TGTGCCAGCAGTCAGGGGTCTGGAAACACCATATATTTT
CDR3: CASSQGSGNTIYF
D: .
V: TRBV6-1
size: .
J: TRBJ1-3

DNA: TGTGCCAGCTCCACTGAACGCATCGAGCAGTACTTC
CDR3: CASSTERIEQYF
D: .
V: TRBV18
size: .
J: TRBJ2-7

DNA: TGTGCCAGCAGCTCGAGGTTTGAAGGATCACCCCTCCACTTT
CDR3: CASSSRFEGSPLHF
D: .
V: TRBV7-2
size: .
J: TRBJ1-6

DNA: TGCGCCAGCAGCCAAGAACTAGGTAGCTACGAGCAGTACTTC
CDR3: CASSQELGSYEQYF
D: .
V: TRBV4-3
size: .
J: TRBJ2-7

DNA: TGTGCCAGCAGCTTGCGCTCTAGCGGGGGGGCCGGCGCCGGGGAGCTGTTTTTT
CDR3: CASSLRSSGGAGAGELFF
D: TRBD2
V: TRBV5-4
size: .
J: TRBJ2-2

DNA: TGTGCCAGCTCACCTACTAGCGTCTCTAGCACAGATACGCAGTATTTT
CDR3: CASSPTSVSSTDTQYF
D: TRBD2
V: TRBV18
size: .
J: TRBJ2-3

DNA: TGTGCCAGCAGTATGGTACGGCAGCTAAATTCACCCCTCCACTTT
CDR3: CASSMVRQLNSPLHF
D: .
V: TRBV27
size: .
J: TRBJ1-6

DNA: TGTGCCAGCAGCCGGACAGAACGCAATCAGCCCCAGCATTTT
CDR3: CASSRTERNQPQHF
D: .
V: TRBV2
size: .
J: TRBJ1-5

DNA: TGTGCCATCAAGCGGGGAGCGAACACCGGGGAGCTGTTTTTT
CDR3: CAIKRGANTGELFF
D: TRBD2
V: TRBV10-3
size: .
J: TRBJ2-2

DNA: TGTGCCAGCAGCCCCTTCGGGCCCGGGACAGGGGGCGTATACTATGGCTACACCTTC
CDR3: CASSPFGPGTGGVYYGYTF
D: TRBD1
V: TRBV7-2
size: .
J: TRBJ1-2

DNA: TGTGCCATCAGTGATAGCGGGACTAGCACAGATACGCAGTATTTT
CDR3: CAISDSGTSTDTQYF
D: TRBD2
V: TRBV10-3
size: .
J: TRBJ2-3

DNA: TGTGCCAGCAGCTTATGGGGACTTGACAATGAGCAGTTCTTC
CDR3: CASSLWGLDNEQFF
D: .
V: TRBV7-9
size: .
J: TRBJ2-1

DNA: TGCGCCAGCAGTGAGTCGACCGGACAGGGAAACACCGGGGAGCTGTTTTTT
CDR3: CASSESTGQGNTGELFF
D: TRBD1
V: TRBV10-1
size: .
J: TRBJ2-2

DNA: TGTGCCAGCAGTTTACCGCGACAGTATGAAGGCTACACCTTC
CDR3: CASSLPRQYEGYTF
D: .
V: TRBV28
size: .
J: TRBJ1-2